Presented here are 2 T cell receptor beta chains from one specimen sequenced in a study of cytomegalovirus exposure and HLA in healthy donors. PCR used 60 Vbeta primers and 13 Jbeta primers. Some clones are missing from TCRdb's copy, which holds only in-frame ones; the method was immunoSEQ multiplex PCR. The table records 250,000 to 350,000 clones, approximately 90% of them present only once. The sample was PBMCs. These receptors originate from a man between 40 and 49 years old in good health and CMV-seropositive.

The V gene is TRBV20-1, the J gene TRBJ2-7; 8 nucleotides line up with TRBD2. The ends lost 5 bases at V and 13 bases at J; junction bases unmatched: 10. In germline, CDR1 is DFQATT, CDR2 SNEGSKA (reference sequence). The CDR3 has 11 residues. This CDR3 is CSAPGLAGLYF. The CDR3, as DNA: TGCAGTGCTCCCGGGTTAGCGGGGTTATACTTC.

CDR3 coding DNA: TGTGCCAGCTCACCAATGATCGGGAATCAGCCCCAGCATTTT. This encodes CASSPMIGNQPQHF. The chain couples TRBV18 to TRBJ1-5; D call uncertain. Trimming took 2 bases from V and 4 from J, leaving 9 bases between them. Germline CDR1 KGHSH, CDR2 LQKENI. The CDR3 consists of 14 residues. The full variable domain, rest sourced from reference TRBV18 and TRBJ1-5, is NAGVMQNPRHLVRRRGQEARLRCSPMKGHSHVYWYRQLPEEGLKFMVYLQKENIIDESGMPKERFSAEFPKEGPSILRIQQVVRGDSAAYFCASSPMIGNQPQHFGDGTRLSIL.